The rows below give T cell receptor beta chains drawn from one sample of a study of blood T cell repertoires in COVID-19. The data were produced by immunoSEQ multiplex PCR, yet TCRdb's version contains in-frame clones alone and is incomplete. The table records 46,000 or so clones, 80% to 90% of them present only once. Specimen: peripheral blood. Receptor source: an elderly woman with COVID-19, enrolled during active disease. CDR3s include the opening cysteine and the closing phenylalanine or tryptophan. Each record gives: J gene, V gene, clone size, D gene, CDR3 protein, CDR3 DNA. A D gene is named only where the DNA matches it firmly. A clone size is listed for some rows: how often the clone was seen (once, few, many), or a class if it is expanded.

>TRBJ2-7|TRBV18|NA|TRBD2
CASSPGTSGRTTHEQYF
TGTGCCAGCTCACCTGGGACTAGCGGGAGGACCACCCACGAGCAGTACTTC
>TRBJ1-5|TRBV11-2|NA|TRBD1
CASSSDRDQPQHF
TGTGCCAGCAGCTCCGACAGGGATCAGCCCCAGCATTTT
>TRBJ1-2|TRBV2|NA|TRBD1
CASIRDRSYGYTF
TGTGCCAGCATCAGGGACAGAAGCTATGGCTACACCTTC
>TRBJ2-1|TRBV11-2|once|TRBD2
CASSLSGARSYNEQFF
TGTGCCAGCAGCTTAAGCGGGGCCCGCTCCTACAATGAGCAGTTCTTC
>TRBJ2-5|TRBV6-5|NA|NA
CASSYSVAELQETQYF
TGTGCCAGCAGTTACTCGGTAGCGGAATTACAAGAGACCCAGTACTTC
>TRBJ1-1|TRBV19|NA|NA
CASRPWPQSGRNTEAFF
TGTGCCAGTAGGCCCTGGCCTCAGTCGGGTAGGAACACTGAAGCTTTCTTT
>TRBJ2-1|TRBV15|NA|TRBD2
CATSRDPGLYNEQFF
TGTGCCACCAGCAGGGACCCGGGACTATACAATGAGCAGTTCTTC
>TRBJ1-2|TRBV10-3|NA|NA
CAISESTGGGGYGYTF
TGTGCCATCAGTGAGTCGACGGGCGGGGGCGGCTATGGCTACACCTTC
>TRBJ1-3|TRBV10-3|NA|NA
CAISVNQRGLGSSGNTIYF
TGTGCCATCAGTGTAAATCAGCGGGGGTTAGGTAGCTCTGGAAACACCATATATTTT
>TRBJ2-1|TRBV7-7|NA|TRBD2
CASSPSRGGAQEQFF
TGTGCCAGCAGCCCGTCTCGCGGGGGGGCGCAGGAGCAGTTCTTC
>TRBJ2-1|TRBV11-2|NA|NA
CASSLGTGDNEQFF
TGTGCCAGCAGCTTAGGAACGGGTGACAATGAGCAGTTCTTC
>TRBJ1-2|TRBV5-4|NA|TRBD1
CASSFAGTGGSIYGYTF
TGTGCCAGCAGCTTTGCCGGGACAGGGGGATCGATCTATGGCTACACCTTC
>TRBJ1-5|TRBV19|NA|NA
CASSIGYSNQPQHF
TGTGCCAGTAGTATCGGGTATAGCAATCAGCCCCAGCATTTT
>TRBJ2-1|TRBV25-1|NA|NA
CASSELARGRNEQFF
TGTGCCAGCAGTGAACTAGCTCGGGGTCGGAATGAGCAGTTCTTC